The clone carrying this T cell receptor (beta chain) was counted a few times. This sample is part of a study of early T cells in non-severe SARS-CoV-2 infection. The protocol attached unique molecular identifiers to individual cDNA molecules. TCRdb re-called the 5' RACE reads with MiXCR, one entry per CDR3 protein. This sample has 80,000 to 100,000 distinct CDR3 sequences, with roughly an eighth found just once. This CDR3 is 12 amino acids long. The germline V and J ends were trimmed by 4 bases and 5 bases, with 8 bases remaining between them. Looked up from germline, CDR1 is SGHVS and CDR2 is FNYEAQ.

This receptor was identified in an adult who was a healthcare worker with PCR-confirmed SARS-CoV-2 infection or an uninfected control (not recorded which). The source material was whole blood. The chain combines TRBV7-6 with TRBJ2-5, with D tentatively TRBD2 (5 bases). The CDR3 region has the DNA TGTGCCAGCAGCTCTAGCTCGGAGACCCAGTACTTC. Translated: CASSSSSETQYF.